The 28 T cell receptor beta chains below come from one sample, sequenced in a study of blood T cell repertoires in COVID-19. Using immunoSEQ multiplex PCR, the repertoire was profiled, and TCRdb retains in-frame clones only, with some absent. The table shows about 99,000 clones, with roughly 83% occurring only once. The sequencing sample was made of peripheral blood. The receptors shown here come from a woman aged 80 or over with active or convalescent COVID-19.

The chain couples TRBV3-1 (or the pseudogene TRBV3-2) to TRBJ1-1, with no clear D. V was trimmed by 1 base and J by 4 bases, leaving 7 bases between them. CDR3 length: 13 residues. In germline, CDR1 is LGHDT, CDR2 YNNKEL (reference sequence). CDR3 DNA: TGTGCCAGCAGCCAAGTGACGGGCACTGAAGCTTTCTTT. The encoded protein is CASSQVTGTEAFF.

The chain links TRBV4-1 to TRBJ2-7; a possible D gene is TRBD1 (6 bases). Germline values: CDR1 MGHRA, CDR2 YSYEKL. The V and J ends lost 0 bases and 2 bases respectively, with 8 bases between them. The CDR3 runs 14 residues. CDR3 amino acids: CASSQDGGPYEQYF. In DNA, the CDR3 is TGCGCCAGCAGCCAAGATGGGGGCCCCTACGAGCAGTACTTC.

The chain employs TRBV5-4 and TRBJ1-6; 9 bases align to TRBD1. Per germline, CDR1 SGHNT and CDR2 YYREEE (reference sequence). The CDR3 is 17 residues long. With 4 bases clipped from V and 15 bases from J, the junction kept 20 bases outside the gene matches. The CDR3 reads CASSPTGGARKTPLLHF. For the CDR3, the DNA is TGTGCCAGCAGCCCCACAGGGGGCGCGAGGAAAACCCCCCTCCTCCACTTT.

V gene TRBV28 combines with J gene TRBJ1-2, with unresolved D. V was pared by 7 bases and J by 3 bases, with 12 bases between. This CDR3 contains 13 residues. The V gene's germline CDR1 is MDHEN and CDR2 SYDVKM. The CDR3 nucleotides read TGTGCCAGCACCCAAACAGCACACTATGGCTACACCTTC. Protein: CASTQTAHYGYTF.

CDR3 nucleotide sequence: TGTGCCAGCAGCCCCCCGGGGGGCTTTGGAAACACCATATATTTT. Translated: CASSPPGGFGNTIYF. The chain links TRBV5-6 to TRBJ1-3, with a tentative D call TRBD1 (6 bases). V was clipped by 4 bases and J by 3 bases, with 14 bases between them. CDR1 and CDR2 (germline): SGHDT, YYEEEE. The CDR3 totals 15 residues.

The chain links TRBV6-2 or TRBV6-3 to TRBJ2-7; 10 positions agree with TRBD1. The CDR3 loop spans 15 amino acids. With V trimmed by 2 bases and J by 3 bases, 4 bases remained unmatched. Germline CDR1 reads MNHEY; CDR2 reads SVGEGT. CDR3 nucleotides: TGTGCCAGCAGTTACAGACAGGGGGCCGGCTACGAGCAGTACTTC. It is translated as CASSYRQGAGYEQYF.

CDR3 residues: CASSQGTGVPNYGYTF. The CDR3 nucleotides read TGCGCCAGCAGCCAGGGGACAGGGGTGCCCAACTATGGCTACACCTTC. This rearrangement joins TRBV4-1 to TRBJ1-2, with 10 nucleotides matching TRBD1. This CDR3 comprises 16 residues. The germline V gene encodes CDR1 MGHRA and CDR2 YSYEKL. J gave up 2 bases and V 3 bases, and 6 bases lay outside the gene matches.

V is TRBV3-1 (or the pseudogene TRBV3-2) and J is TRBJ2-7; 11 bases are a match to TRBD2. The V gene's germline CDR1 is LGHDT and CDR2 YNNKEL (reference sequence). J gave up 6 bases and V 1 base, and 2 bases lay outside the gene matches. The CDR3 sequence is 14 residues long. CDR3 in DNA: TGTGCCAGCAGCCAAGGGGGACTAGCGGTCGAGCAGTACTTC. Amino acid sequence: CASSQGGLAVEQYF.

This clone counts as medium-sized. V is TRBV27 and J is TRBJ2-5; 10 nucleotides align to TRBD2. Germline V gene sequence: CDR1 MNHEY, CDR2 SMNVEV (reference sequence). Trimming cost V 5 bases and J 0 bases; bases outside gene matches: 6. This CDR3 has 16 residues. DNA of the CDR3: TGTGCCAGCAGTCCGGGGACTAGCGCGTACCAAGAGACCCAGTACTTC. This translates into CASSPGTSAYQETQYF.

The rearrangement links TRBV6-5 to TRBJ1-3; possibly TRBD1 for D (6 bases). V lost 6 bases to trimming and J lost 0 bases, with 12 bases between them. The CDR3 runs 15 residues. CDR1 and CDR2 from the germline V gene are MNHEY and SVGAGI. CDR3 residues: CASRRQVHSGNTIYF. The CDR3 DNA reads as TGTGCCAGCAGACGACAGGTCCACTCTGGAAACACCATATATTTT.

The chain combines TRBV6-2 or TRBV6-3 with TRBJ2-7; 11 positions agree with TRBD1. The CDR3 contains 17 residues. From germline, CDR1 is MNHEY and CDR2 SVGEGT. Trimming removed 2 bases from V and 3 bases from J; junction bases left unmatched: 9. As DNA, the CDR3 is TGTGCCAGCAGTTACCCCCTTCAAGGGACAGGGGGCTACGAGCAGTACTTC. Protein sequence: CASSYPLQGTGGYEQYF.

This sequence joins TRBV7-3 and TRBJ2-1; possible D gene TRBD1, 6 bases. The CDR3 contains 16 residues. The V and J ends lost 5 bases and 0 bases respectively, with 14 bases between them. Germline lookup yields CDR1 SGHTA and CDR2 FQGTGA. CDR3 bases: TGTGCCAGCAGCCCGATAGGGGGTGGCTCCTACAATGAGCAGTTCTTC. Protein product: CASSPIGGGSYNEQFF. Full variable domain (outside the CDR3, taken from reference TRBV7-3 and TRBJ2-1): GAGVSQTPSNKVTEKGKYVELRCDPISGHTALYWYRQSLGQGPEFLIYFQGTGAADDSGLPNDRFFAVRPEGSVSTLKIQRTERGDSAVYLCASSPIGGGSYNEQFFGPGTRLTVL.

The gene calls are TRBV5-6 and TRBJ1-2, with D possibly being TRBD1 (6 bases). CDR1 and CDR2 (germline): SGHDT, YYEEEE. The CDR3 extends over 14 amino acids. The V end was cut by 0 bases, the J end by 8 bases, with 14 bases between. The CDR3 region is CASSLGSGADGYTF. The DNA for the CDR3 is TGTGCCAGCAGCTTGGGCTCAGGGGCGGACGGCTACACCTTC.

The J gene is TRBJ1-6, the V gene TRBV30, with 7 nucleotides matching TRBD1. Looked up from germline, CDR1 is GTSNPN and CDR2 is SVGIG (reference sequence). After removal of 2 bases from V and 6 bases from J, the junction contained 4 bases not matched to a gene. The CDR3 sequence is 14 residues long. The CDR3, as DNA: TGTGCCTGGAGTTCAGGGGGGATTAATTCACCCCTCCACTTT. It translates to CAWSSGGINSPLHF.

The V call is TRBV7-2, the J call TRBJ1-2, with 9 bases matching TRBD1. Germline lookup yields CDR1 SGHTA and CDR2 FQGNSA. The CDR3 length is 14 residues. V gave up 4 bases and J gave up 4 bases; unmatched junction bases: 4. This CDR3 reads CASSSGQGSYGYTF. DNA of the CDR3: TGTGCCAGCAGCTCCGGACAGGGGTCCTATGGCTACACCTTC.

The CDR3 DNA reads TGCGCCAGCAGCGACGGGGACAGTTACAATGAGCAGTTCTTC. It specifies CASSDGDSYNEQFF. The chain uses TRBV5-1 and TRBJ2-1; 7 positions agree with TRBD1. There are 14 residues in the CDR3. V lost 4 bases to trimming and J lost 4 bases; unmatched junction nucleotides: 5. The V gene's germline CDR1 is SGHRS and CDR2 YFSETQ. Looking up the rest from reference TRBV5-1 and TRBJ2-1 gives the full variable domain: KAGVTQTPRYLIKTRGQQVTLSCSPISGHRSVSWYQQTPGQGLQFLFEYFSETQRNKGNFPGRFSGRQFSNSRSEMNVSTLELGDSALYLCASSDGDSYNEQFFGPGTRLTVL.

CDR3 DNA sequence: TGTGCCAGCAGTTACCGACACAACAATGAGCAGTTCTTC. Amino acids: CASSYRHNNEQFF. The gene calls are TRBV6-6 and TRBJ2-1, with D unresolved. Germline V gene sequence: CDR1 MNHNY, CDR2 SVGAGI (reference sequence). This CDR3 spans 13 amino acids. Trimming left V 2 bases short and J 5 bases short, with 7 bases between.

This clone has just one count. The genes are TRBV7-2 and TRBJ2-2; no reliable D call. V lost 6 bases and J lost 5, with 13 bases in between. The CDR3 length is 14 residues. CDR1 SGHTA and CDR2 FQGNSA come from the germline V gene. The CDR3 reads CASRAPRETGELFF. DNA for the CDR3: TGTGCCAGCAGGGCCCCTAGAGAAACCGGGGAGCTGTTTTTT.

This clone appeared once. The chain links TRBV27 to TRBJ1-6; TRBD1 aligns across 7 bases. Germline-derived CDR1 and CDR2 are MNHEY and SMNVEV (reference sequence). The CDR3 covers 14 residues. The V segment lost 3 bases and the J segment 7 bases; nucleotides outside the gene matches: 3. CDR3 loop: CASSFWTGNSPLHF. DNA of the CDR3: TGTGCCAGCAGTTTCTGGACAGGCAATTCACCCCTCCACTTT.

The CDR3 DNA sequence: TGTGCCAGCAGCTCCGGAAAACAGGTGAACACTGAAGCTTTCTTT. Residues: CASSSGKQVNTEAFF. The rearrangement joins TRBV5-4 to TRBJ1-1; a possible D gene is TRBD1 (5 bases). In germline, CDR1 is SGHNT, CDR2 YYREEE (reference sequence). Trimming cost V 3 bases and J 0 bases, with 12 bases left between them. CDR3 length: 15 amino acids.

The J gene is TRBJ2-7, the V gene TRBV5-1; 9 bases align to TRBD2. This CDR3 spans 14 amino acids. Germline V gives CDR1 SGHRS, CDR2 YFSETQ. The V and J ends lost 3 bases and 9 bases, in that order; junction bases with no gene match: 10. In DNA, the CDR3 is TGCGCCAGCAGCTCCGGGACTAGCATTTCCGCGCAGTACTTC. This codes for CASSSGTSISAQYF.

The chain joins TRBV6-5 to TRBJ1-4; D might be TRBD1 (6 bases). The germline CDR1 and CDR2 sequences are MNHEY and SVGAGI. This CDR3 has 16 residues. The V and J ends lost 2 bases and 1 base respectively, with 11 bases between them. The CDR3 spells CASSYRGAGTNEKLFF. In DNA form, the CDR3 reads TGTGCCAGCAGTTACCGGGGGGCAGGAACTAATGAAAAACTGTTTTTT.

The gene calls are TRBV5-1 and TRBJ2-1; 9 nucleotides line up with TRBD2. Trimming cost V 4 bases and J 3 bases; bases outside gene matches: 8. This CDR3 is built from 16 residues. Germline V CDR1 and CDR2: SGHRS, YFSETQ. CDR3: CASSPAGTSSYNEQFF. CDR3 nucleotide sequence: TGCGCCAGCAGCCCGGCCGGGACTAGCAGCTACAATGAGCAGTTCTTC.

Only a few counts were recorded for this clone. The chain employs TRBV2 and TRBJ2-1; the D gene is possibly TRBD1 (7 bases). V was pared by 6 bases and J by 9 bases, with 24 bases between. The CDR3 length is 16 residues. Per the germline V gene, CDR1 is SNHLY and CDR2 is FYNNEI. For the CDR3, the DNA is TGTGCCAGCAGCCCCCCACAGGGGAGGTCCGGTGGTGAGCAGTTCTTC. It specifies CASSPPQGRSGGEQFF.

The chain carries TRBV4-3 and TRBJ1-3, with TRBD1 as a possible D gene (5 bases). This CDR3 has 16 amino acids. Trimming took off 0 bases at V and 3 bases at J, with 12 bases between the two ends. Germline values: CDR1 LGHNA, CDR2 YSLEER. CDR3 bases: TGCGCCAGCAGCCAAGATTTCGAAGGGGTTGGAAACACCATATATTTT. This codes for CASSQDFEGVGNTIYF.

The chain employs TRBV11-2 and TRBJ2-7, with D possibly TRBD2 on 6 matching bases. V was pared by 5 bases and J by 9 bases, with 26 bases between. This CDR3 contains 16 residues. CDR1 SGHAT and CDR2 FQNNGV come from the germline V gene. The CDR3 DNA reads TGTGCCAGCAGCGCGGGACGGTACAGTTCCCCGTTTGGGCAGTACTTC. Translated, it gives CASSAGRYSSPFGQYF.

The V and J genes are TRBV5-1 and TRBJ1-2, with D unresolved. CDR1 and CDR2 from the germline V gene are SGHRS and YFSETQ. The CDR3 length is 13 residues. V lost 4 bases to trimming and J lost 2 bases, with 9 bases between them. The CDR3 bases are TGCGCCAGCAGCCCCGAGAAAAACTATGGCTACACCTTC. This encodes CASSPEKNYGYTF.

This chain connects TRBV7-2 to TRBJ2-5; perhaps TRBD1 as D (5 bases). The CDR3 spans 14 residues. Germline values: CDR1 SGHTA, CDR2 FQGNSA. V lost 5 bases and J 2 bases, leaving 12 bases between the germline ends. The DNA for the CDR3 is TGTGCCAGCAGCCCAACAGGATATCAAGAGACCCAGTACTTC. It yields the protein CASSPTGYQETQYF.